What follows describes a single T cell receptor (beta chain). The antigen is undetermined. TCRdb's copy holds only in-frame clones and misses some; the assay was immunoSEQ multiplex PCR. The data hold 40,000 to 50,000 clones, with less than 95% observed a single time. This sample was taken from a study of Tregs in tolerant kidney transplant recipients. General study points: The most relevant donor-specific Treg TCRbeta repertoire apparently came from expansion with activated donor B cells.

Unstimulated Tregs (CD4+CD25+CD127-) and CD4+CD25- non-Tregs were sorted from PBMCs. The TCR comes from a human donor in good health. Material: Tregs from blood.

The CDR3 nucleotides are TGTGCCAGCAGCTTAGTGCGGACAGGCGGTATGGGCTATGGCTACACCTTC. It translates to CASSLVRTGGMGYGYTF. The V call is TRBV7-9, the J call TRBJ1-2, with 7 positions matching TRBD1. With V trimmed by 1 base and J by 4 bases, 12 bases remained unmatched. The germline V gene has CDR1 SEHNR and CDR2 FQNEAQ (reference sequence). The length of the CDR3 is 17 residues.